This TCR beta chain was sequenced during a study of shared clonotypes between healthy human individuals. Study summary: Per-donor plates numbered three CD4 naive, three CD4 memory, two CD8 naive and one CD8 memory.

Comments on this clone: What it binds is unknown.

The trim removed 3 bases at V and 4 bases at J, leaving 6 bases unmatched. Germline V lookup: CDR1 SGHTA, CDR2 FQGNSA. CDR3 length: 16 amino acids. Clones were sequenced by immunoSEQ multiplex PCR, and TCRdb holds only the in-frame ones, with some missing. The sample lists some 2,400,000 clones; nearly 97% were seen once. Study observations and caveats: Incomplete sequencing of sorted subsets was indicated by rarefaction despite large depth.

Input material: naive CD4+ T cells sorted from blood. Subset indicated: CD45RA+ positively selected. The gene calls are TRBV7-2 and TRBJ2-2, with 9 positions matching TRBD2. The sequence was obtained from a man aged 18 to 30 in good health. The CDR3 is CASSFLPSGATGELFF. The DNA for the CDR3 is TGTGCCAGCAGCTTTTTGCCTAGCGGGGCCACCGGGGAGCTGTTTTTT.